This T cell receptor beta chain is drawn from a study of graft-versus-host responses after intestinal transplantation. Between the trimmed V and J ends, which lost 6 bases and 2 bases, there was a span of 10 bases. The CDR3 is 13 amino acids. Germline V gene sequence: CDR1 MDHEN, CDR2 SYDVKM. Sequencing used immunoSEQ multiplex PCR; TCRdb keeps in-frame clones, though not all of them. Here the sample spans some 10,000 clones, 65% to 80% being singletons. The specimen was PBMCs, collected around 490 days after intestinal transplant. This clonotype was obtained from a human patient who received an intestinal transplant, so some T cells may come from the graft donor. The chain has TRBV28 and TRBJ1-2, with no clear D. The CDR3 DNA sequence: TGTGCCAGCAGATCCGGCGCGAACTATGGCTACACCTTC. Its translation: CASRSGANYGYTF.